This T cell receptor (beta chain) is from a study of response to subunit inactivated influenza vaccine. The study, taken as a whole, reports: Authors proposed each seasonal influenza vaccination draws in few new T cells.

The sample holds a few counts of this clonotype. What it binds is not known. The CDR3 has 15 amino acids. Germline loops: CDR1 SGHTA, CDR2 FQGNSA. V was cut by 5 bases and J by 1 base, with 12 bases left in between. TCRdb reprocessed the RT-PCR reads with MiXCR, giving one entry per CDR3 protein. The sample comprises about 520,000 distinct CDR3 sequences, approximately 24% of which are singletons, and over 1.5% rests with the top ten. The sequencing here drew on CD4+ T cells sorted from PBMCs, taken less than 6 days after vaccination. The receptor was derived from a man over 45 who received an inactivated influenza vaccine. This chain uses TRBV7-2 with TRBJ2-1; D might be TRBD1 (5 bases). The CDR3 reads CASSPDRMSYNEQFF. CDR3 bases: TGTGCCAGCAGCCCTGACAGAATGTCCTACAATGAGCAGTTCTTC.